This entry describes one T cell receptor (beta chain). This sample stems from a study of shared clonotypes between healthy human individuals. Approximately 210 ng DNA, 30,000 to 35,000 T cell genomes, went into each sorted-subset replicate PCR. Sequencing used immunoSEQ multiplex PCR; TCRdb keeps in-frame clones, though not all of them. This sample has about 1.5 million clones, with approximately 98% found just once. Germline-derived CDR1 and CDR2 are SGHRS and YFSETQ. The V end was cut by 0 bases, the J end by 3 bases, with 13 bases between. CDR3 length equals 15 residues. Sequenced sample: naive CD4+ T cells sorted from blood. Subset noted: CD45RA+ positively selected. This TCR derives from a man between 25 and 39 years old in good health. This chain joins TRBV5-1 and TRBJ2-7; unclear D gene. CDR3 bases: TGCGCCAGCAGCTTGGACTCTGTTCGAGTCTACGAGCAGTACTTC. Amino acids: CASSLDSVRVYEQYF.